This T cell receptor (beta chain) was documented in a study of T cells after yellow fever vaccination. Study background: SMART-Seq v4 Ultra Low Input prepared the low-cell-number fractions.

Study-wide findings and caveats: Reappearance after the booster was observed for most primary-vaccination clones (around 96% CD4, roughly 90% CD8). Peak timing came faster in the weaker secondary response, day 5 versus 15.

From the 5' RACE reads, TCRdb called clonotypes with MiXCR, one entry per CDR3 protein. The sample has hundreds of thousands of distinct CDR3 sequences; around 4% are singletons. V lost 2 bases and J 4 bases, leaving 14 bases between the germline ends. This CDR3 spans 15 amino acids. Per the germline V gene, CDR1 is SGHDN and CDR2 is FVKESK. This clonotype showed up just a few times. Its antigen is unidentified. The specimen comprised PBMCs, sampled on the day of the yellow fever booster vaccination. This chain joins TRBV14 and TRBJ1-1; possibly TRBD1 for D (5 bases). The receptor was derived from a man aged 18 to 30 who received the YFV17D yellow fever vaccine. CDR3 in DNA: TGTGCCAGCAGCCAACCGGGACGGACTATCACTGAAGCTTTCTTT. Its protein is CASSQPGRTITEAFF.